The rows below give T cell receptor beta chains drawn from one sample of a study of cytomegalovirus exposure and HLA in healthy donors. TCRdb's table, derived via immunoSEQ multiplex PCR, lists solely in-frame clones and lacks some. Among 150,000 to 200,000 clones listed, roughly three quarters were seen once. Sequencing was carried out using PBMCs. The origin of the receptors is a woman in her forties or fifties in good health and CMV-seronegative. CDR3s include the opening cysteine and the closing phenylalanine or tryptophan. Each record gives: D gene, clone size, V gene, J gene, CDR3 DNA, CDR3 protein. The D gene is left open where the match is weak. The listing skips clone size in some rows; elsewhere it reads once, few, many or a size class.

TRBD2	NA	TRBV5-1	TRBJ2-1	TGCGCCAGCAGCATTACTAGCGGGAGTATCTACAATGAGCAGTTCTTC	CASSITSGSIYNEQFF
NA	NA	TRBV2	TRBJ1-1	TGTGCCAGCAGGGACCAAGACAGGAACACTGAAGCTTTCTTT	CASRDQDRNTEAFF
TRBD1	NA	TRBV27	TRBJ1-6	TGTGCCAGCAGTCTTCGACAGGGGCAAAATTCACCCCTCCACTTT	CASSLRQGQNSPLHF
NA	once	TRBV5-6	TRBJ1-1	TGTGCCAGCAGCTTGGACAGTATCGCTGAAGCTTTCTTT	CASSLDSIAEAFF
NA	NA	TRBV9	TRBJ2-6	TGTGCCAGCACCCCGGAGGGATGGGCGGAGGGGCTCCTGACTTTC	CASTPEGWAEGLLTF
NA	NA	TRBV7-2	TRBJ1-1	TGTGCCAGCAGCTCAAACATGAACACTGAAGCTTTCTTT	CASSSNMNTEAFF
TRBD2	NA	TRBV4-1	TRBJ2-2	TGCGCCAGCAGCCAAAGGACTAGCGGGATCGGGGAGCTGTTTTTT	CASSQRTSGIGELFF
TRBD2	NA	TRBV19	TRBJ2-1	TGTGCCAGTAGTATCAGACTAGCGGGGGGGACCAATGAGCAGTTCTTC	CASSIRLAGGTNEQFF
NA	NA	TRBV6-5	TRBJ2-7	TGTGCCACCCAAAGAGGGGGGGTAAACTACGAGCAGTACTTC	CATQRGGVNYEQYF
NA	few	TRBV4-2	TRBJ2-3	TGTGCCAGCAGCCAAGGGAGGGGTTCTTTGATCGATACGCAGTATTTT	CASSQGRGSLIDTQYF
NA	NA	TRBV11-2	TRBJ2-1	TGTGCCAGCAGCTTTTCGGAGCGCAATGAGCAGTTCTTC	CASSFSERNEQFF
NA	NA	TRBV29-1	TRBJ2-1	TGCAGCGTCCAAACAGTGAATGAGCAGTTCTTC	CSVQTVNEQFF
NA	few	TRBV7-2	TRBJ1-1	TGTGCCAGCAGCTCTGGGAGGACCACTGAAGCTTTCTTT	CASSSGRTTEAFF
TRBD1	NA	TRBV7-8	TRBJ1-1	TGTGCCAGCACCGCGGAGGGACAGGGAATGTCAGCTTTCTTT	CASTAEGQGMSAFF
TRBD1	NA	TRBV7-9	TRBJ1-1	TGTTCCAGCAGCTTTGACAGGGGTGGGAACACTGAAGCTTTCTTT	CSSSFDRGGNTEAFF
TRBD2	NA	TRBV29-1	TRBJ2-1	TGCAGCAGCACTAGCGGGGTCTACAATGAGCAGTTCTTC	CSSTSGVYNEQFF
TRBD1	NA	TRBV2	TRBJ1-2	TGTGCCAGCCGAGCCGGGGACAGGGGGCTTTACTATGGCTACACCTTC	CASRAGDRGLYYGYTF
NA	NA	TRBV2	TRBJ2-1	TGTGCCAGCACGGACAGCTACAATGAGCAGTTCTTC	CASTDSYNEQFF
NA	NA	TRBV29-1	TRBJ2-2	TGCAGCGTTGTGGGGCAGGCGAACACCGGGGAGCTGTTTTTT	CSVVGQANTGELFF
NA	once	TRBV7-8	TRBJ1-1	TGTGCCAGCAGCTTAGGGAGGCAGGGGTGGACTGAAGCTTTCTTT	CASSLGRQGWTEAFF
TRBD2	NA	TRBV11-3	TRBJ2-1	TGTGCCAGCAGCACCACGACTAGCGGGGGCTACAATGAGCAGTTCTTC	CASSTTTSGGYNEQFF
NA	NA	TRBV29-1	TRBJ1-3	TGCAGCGTTGCGGGGTTCGACACCATATATTTT	CSVAGFDTIYF
NA	NA	TRBV28	TRBJ1-5	TGTGCCAGCAGTTTAGCAGGGCCTAGCAATCAGCCCCAGCATTTT	CASSLAGPSNQPQHF
TRBD1	NA	TRBV10-3	TRBJ1-2	TGTGCCATCAGTGCCCCGGACAGGGGAGGATTCGGCTACACCTTC	CAISAPDRGGFGYTF
TRBD2	NA	TRBV7-6	TRBJ2-3	TGTGCCAGCAGCTTAGGTCTTCCTAGCGGGGGACAAGATACGCAGTATTTT	CASSLGLPSGGQDTQYF
TRBD1	NA	TRBV11-3	TRBJ2-7	TGTGCCAGCAGCTTCGGGACAGGGAATGAGCAGTACTTC	CASSFGTGNEQYF
NA	NA	TRBV6-5	TRBJ1-1	TGTGCCAGCAGCCTGGGGCGGACCACTGAAGCTTTCTTT	CASSLGRTTEAFF
TRBD1	few	TRBV7-9	TRBJ2-7	TGTGCCAGCAGCTTAGGGCGGGACAGGACTGAGCAGTACTTC	CASSLGRDRTEQYF
NA	NA	TRBV7-2	TRBJ2-2	TGTGCCAGCAGCTTAAGCGTGGCGGGAACCGGGGAGCTGTTTTTT	CASSLSVAGTGELFF
TRBD1	NA	TRBV6-6	TRBJ2-7	TGTGCCAGCAGTCAGCAGGACAGGGCCTACGCCGAGCAGTACTTC	CASSQQDRAYAEQYF
NA	NA	TRBV10-3	TRBJ2-1	TGTGCCATCAGTGAATCAGCACCGGGTGCTAATGAGCAGTTCTTC	CAISESAPGANEQFF
NA	once	TRBV5-8	TRBJ2-7	TGTGCCAGCAGCTGGGGGGCCTACGAGCAGTACTTC	CASSWGAYEQYF
NA	NA	TRBV14	TRBJ1-5	TGTGCCAGCAGCCACCGGGACTCAATTCATAGCAATCAGCCCCAGCATTTT	CASSHRDSIHSNQPQHF
NA	NA	TRBV27	TRBJ1-6	TGTGCCAGCAGCCGGAGCTCCTATAATTCACCCCTCCACTTT	CASSRSSYNSPLHF
NA	once	TRBV19	TRBJ2-1	TGTGCCAGTAGTAGGGGGGACTACAATGAGCAGTTCTTC	CASSRGDYNEQFF
NA	NA	TRBV4-3	TRBJ2-1	TGCGCCAGCAGCCAAAGTGTGGCAGGGTCCTACAATGAGCAGTTCTTC	CASSQSVAGSYNEQFF
TRBD1	NA	TRBV6-5	TRBJ2-2	TGTGCCAGCAGAAAAGGACAGGTTAACACCGGGGAGCTGTTTTTT	CASRKGQVNTGELFF
NA	NA	TRBV7-9	TRBJ2-6	TGTGCCAGCATCCCCCCTCAGGGCTCCTCTGGGGCCAACGTCCTGACTTTC	CASIPPQGSSGANVLTF
TRBD1	NA	TRBV6-6	TRBJ2-7	TGTGCCAGCACCTGGACAGGGGCAGGGGAGCAGTACTTC	CASTWTGAGEQYF